What follows are 10 T cell receptor beta chains derived from one specimen sequenced in a study of circulating CD8 cells and anti-PD-1 response in melanoma. The QIAseq Immune Repertoire TCR panel built the libraries from approximately 16 ng of total RNA. TCRdb recomputed calls from the reads with MiXCR, one row per CDR3 protein. In the table there are about 750 distinct CDR3 sequences, 6% to 8% of which are singletons. From live CD3+CD8+TCRalphabeta+ cells, four PD-1 and/or TIGIT subsets were sorted. The material sequenced was CD8+ T cells from PBMCs, taken at baseline or after one month of anti-PD-1 therapy (not recorded which). Receptor source: a human donor with melanoma.

This clonotype qualifies as large. The chain has TRBV19 and TRBJ2-1; a weak D match, TRBD1 (6 bases). Trimming took 8 bases from V and 5 from J, leaving 16 bases between them. The V gene's germline CDR1 is LNHDA and CDR2 SQIVND (reference sequence). This CDR3 is built from 14 residues. In DNA form, the CDR3 reads TGTGCCAGTCGTCCGGGCAGGGGTAACAATGAGCAGTTCTTC. Protein sequence: CASRPGRGNNEQFF.

This clonotype was recorded a few times. A much larger clone is a single base away; this may be a read error. This CDR3 reads CASGLPRGAYAYNEQFF. CDR3 coding DNA: TGTGCCAGCGGTTTACCTAGGGGAGCTTACGCCTACAATGAGCAGTTCTTC. The rearrangement joins TRBV12-3 or TRBV12-4 to TRBJ2-1; either TRBD1 or TRBD2 may supply D (5 bases each). This CDR3 comprises 17 residues.

This clonotype is labeled medium-sized. The chain has TRBV11-2 and TRBJ2-5; tentatively, D is TRBD1 or TRBD2 (5 bases each). The V gene's germline CDR1 is SGHAT and CDR2 FQNNGV. This CDR3 region has 13 residues. V gave up 6 bases and J gave up 2 bases, with 10 bases separating them. The CDR3 nucleotides read TGTGCCAGCAGAGAGGGGTCGCAAGAGACCCAGTACTTC. This gives the protein CASREGSQETQYF.

This clonotype is deemed large (0.1 to 1%). V is TRBV2 and J is TRBJ2-3; 11 positions match TRBD2. J lost 9 bases, V lost 2 bases, and 4 bases had no gene match. Germline-derived CDR1 and CDR2 are SNHLY and FYNNEI. This CDR3 comprises 14 residues. The CDR3, as DNA: TGTGCCAGCAGTGAACTAGCGGGAGGAAGGACGCAGTATTTT. As protein: CASSELAGGRTQYF.

Sample share makes this clonotype medium-sized. The CDR3 spells CASSYGFNQPQHF. CDR3 bases: TGTGCCAGCAGTTATGGGTTCAATCAGCCCCAGCATTTT. The rearrangement links TRBV6-2 or TRBV6-3 to TRBJ1-5; D is ambiguous. V lost 3 bases to trimming and J lost 3 bases, with 6 bases between them. This CDR3 is 13 amino acids long. Germline V lookup: CDR1 MNHEY, CDR2 SVGEGT.

By its share, this clonotype is medium-sized. The rearrangement uses TRBV20-1 and TRBJ2-7; 8 nucleotides line up with TRBD1. In germline, CDR1 is DFQATT, CDR2 SNEGSKA (reference sequence). CDR3 size: 14 residues. Losses at the gene ends were 2 bases for V and 4 bases for J; bases not matched to a gene: 7. CDR3: CSARLDRAGYEQYF. CDR3 in DNA: TGCAGTGCTAGACTGGACAGGGCGGGTTACGAGCAGTACTTC.

This clonotype was observed a few times. J is TRBJ1-2 and V is TRBV27, with 8 bases that match TRBD1. This CDR3 comprises 13 residues. V lost 1 base, J lost 5 bases, and 0 bases stayed unmatched. CDR1 and CDR2 from the germline V gene are MNHEY and SMNVEV (reference sequence). Here the CDR3 reads CASSLWTGYGYTF. Here the CDR3 DNA reads TGTGCCAGCAGTTTATGGACAGGGTATGGCTACACCTTC.

This clonotype is large (0.1 to 1%) in the sample. The V call is TRBV28, the J call TRBJ1-5, with D possibly being TRBD1 (5 bases). Trimming stripped 5 bases from V and 8 bases from J, with 22 bases between. The CDR3 sequence is 16 residues long. Looked up from germline, CDR1 is MDHEN and CDR2 is SYDVKM. The DNA of the CDR3 is TGTGCCAGCAGTCCAAGGACCGACGGAGGAGGGGAGCCCCAGCATTTT. It codes for CASSPRTDGGGEPQHF.

V and J are TRBV7-8 and TRBJ1-4, with D unclear. The CDR3 extends over 15 amino acids. Trimming took 5 bases from V and 6 from J, leaving 16 bases between them. The germline CDR1 and CDR2 sequences are SGHVS and FQNEAQ. CDR3 nucleotide sequence: TGTGCCAGCAGCCAGGTCCCCGCGCCGGATGAAAAACTGTTTTTT. Translating it yields CASSQVPAPDEKLFF.

By share of the sample, this clonotype is large. The V call is TRBV21-1, the J call TRBJ2-1; the tabulated D call, TRBD1, remains unverified against the DNA. TRBV21-1 is shown as a pseudogene. This CDR3 has 15 amino acids. CDR3: CASSKSTVINNEQFF. In DNA, the CDR3 is TGTGCCAGCAGCAAATCGACAGTTATTAACAATGAGCAGTTCTTC.